These T cell receptor beta chains were read from a single sample in a study of blood T cells in healthy people across ages. TCRdb re-called the 5' RACE reads with MiXCR, one entry per CDR3 protein. The table lists about 930,000 distinct CDR3 sequences, under 35% of them singletons. The same data also went into a second study, on T cells of mothers and their children.

Sequencing was carried out using blood. These TCRs come from a woman between 40 and 50 years old in good health. CDR3s include the opening cysteine and the closing phenylalanine or tryptophan. The order of the fields is D gene, clone size, V gene, J gene, CDR3 protein, CDR3 DNA. A D gene is named only where the DNA matches it firmly. Clone size is given for some rows only: seen once, a few or many times, or a class if the clone is expanded.

>TRBD1|few|TRBV7-2|TRBJ1-2
CASSLGSGTGAYGYTF
TGTGCCAGCAGCTTAGGGTCCGGGACAGGAGCCTATGGCTACACCTTC
>NA|many|TRBV7-6|TRBJ2-1
CASSNRDTPSSYNEQFF
TGTGCCAGCAGCAATAGGGACACGCCGAGCTCCTACAATGAGCAGTTCTTC
>TRBD1|few|TRBV20-1|TRBJ1-2
CSARPGTGGPGDYTF
TGCAGTGCGCGCCCGGGGACAGGGGGGCCGGGGGACTACACCTTC
>NA|NA|TRBV7-2|TRBJ2-1
CASSSRGPTNLPYNEQFF
TGTGCCAGCAGCTCGAGGGGTCCGACTAACCTCCCTTACAATGAGCAGTTCTTC
>NA|many|TRBV7-9|TRBJ2-7
CASSLGTESYEQYF
TGTGCCAGCAGCTTAGGGACGGAGTCCTACGAGCAGTACTTC
>NA|NA|TRBV11-2|TRBJ2-3
CASGSTGTATEAQYF
TGTGCCAGCGGCTCTACTGGGACCGCAACAGAGGCGCAGTATTTT
>NA|few|TRBV20-1|TRBJ2-6
CSAGDELVGANVPTF
TGCAGTGCCGGGGACGAACTAGTGGGGGCCAACGTCCCGACTTTC
>TRBD1|NA|TRBV28|TRBJ2-7
CASSSDTTGAVLYEQYF
TGTGCCAGCAGTTCTGATACCACAGGGGCGGTTCTCTACGAGCAGTACTTC
>NA|NA|TRBV29-1|TRBJ1-1
CSALGDEAFF
TGCAGCGCCCTGGGGGATGAAGCTTTCTTT
>NA|few|TRBV28|TRBJ1-4
CASSLRGREKLFF
TGTGCCAGCAGTTTAAGGGGACGTGAAAAACTGTTTTTT
>TRBD1|NA|TRBV9|TRBJ1-1
CASSAAPTGLAFF
TGTGCCAGCAGCGCCGCCCCGACAGGGTTGGCTTTCTTT
>TRBD1|many|TRBV29-1|TRBJ2-7
CVGQGPYEQYF
TGCGTTGGACAGGGTCCCTACGAGCAGTACTTC
>TRBD1|few|TRBV20-1|TRBJ2-7
CSARVQGGTGNYEQYF
TGCAGTGCCCGAGTTCAAGGCGGGACAGGGAACTACGAGCAGTACTTC
>NA|NA|TRBV5-1|TRBJ2-7
CASSLMPGSYNEQYF
TGCGCCAGCAGCTTGATGCCGGGATCATACAATGAGCAGTACTTC
>NA|NA|TRBV7-9|TRBJ2-1
CASSSQSSGPHNEQFF
TGTGCCAGCAGCTCCCAGAGCAGCGGGCCCCACAATGAGCAGTTCTTC
>TRBD2|few|TRBV5-1|TRBJ2-1
CASSLAYREGPYNEQFF
TGCGCCAGCAGCTTAGCCTATCGGGAGGGCCCTTACAATGAGCAGTTCTTC
>NA|few|TRBV4-3|TRBJ1-2
CASSQDVRARDGYTF
TGCGCCAGCAGCCAAGATGTCCGGGCCAGGGATGGCTACACCTTC
>NA|many|TRBV5-1|TRBJ1-4
CASSSTGTNEKLFF
TGCGCCAGCAGCTCAACAGGTACTAATGAAAAACTGTTTTTT
>TRBD2|many|TRBV7-2|TRBJ2-7
CASSFRGGGSYEQYF
TGTGCCAGCAGCTTTAGAGGCGGGGGCTCCTACGAGCAGTACTTC
>NA|few|TRBV7-9|TRBJ1-4
CASSLAPDGVPRKVGEKLFF
TGTGCCAGCAGCTTAGCCCCTGACGGGGTTCCTAGGAAAGTCGGTGAAAAACTGTTTTTT
>TRBD1|many|TRBV3-1|TRBJ2-7
CASSHGQGNEQYF
TGTGCCAGCAGCCATGGACAGGGGAACGAGCAGTACTTC
>NA|NA|TRBV15|TRBJ2-1
CATSTSLGISEQFF
TGTGCCACCAGCACATCGTTAGGGATTTCTGAGCAGTTCTTC
>NA|NA|TRBV4-2|TRBJ1-2
CASSQDTTLNYGYTF
TGTGCCAGCAGCCAAGACACAACGCTAAACTATGGCTACACCTTC
>TRBD2|NA|TRBV7-2|TRBJ2-5
CASSRERGGLLYF
TGTGCCAGCAGTCGAGAGCGGGGGGGTTTACTGTACTTC
>NA|NA|TRBV5-6|TRBJ1-1
CASSLLTAEAFF
TGTGCCAGCAGCTTGTTGACAGCAGAAGCTTTCTTT
>NA|few|TRBV28|TRBJ1-4
CASSLREGIEKLFF
TGTGCCAGCAGTTTAAGGGAGGGTATAGAAAAACTGTTTTTT